Listed below are T cell receptor beta chains from one sample, sequenced in a study of OX40 agonist ivuxolimab in advanced cancers. Libraries were prepared by immunoSEQ multiplex PCR; TCRdb keeps only in-frame clonotypes and omits some of them. This repertoire shows approximately 82,000 clones, roughly 89% found once; its top ten account for about 0.61%. Material: CD4+ or CD8+ T cells sorted from blood, obtained in a trial of the OX40 agonist ivuxolimab. The receptors stem from an adult with an advanced solid tumor such as melanoma, head and neck, liver or kidney cancer. CDR3s include the opening cysteine and the closing phenylalanine or tryptophan. Each record gives: D gene, J gene, V gene, clone size, CDR3 protein, CDR3 DNA. A D gene is named only where the DNA matches it firmly. Clone sizes are given selectively: once, few, many, or a class where the clone is expanded.

-	TRBJ1-1	TRBV30	-	CAWSVGSRGNTEAFF	TGTGCCTGGAGTGTAGGTTCCAGGGGGAACACTGAAGCTTTCTTT
TRBD1	TRBJ2-3	TRBV9	-	CASSQTGQATDTQYF	TGTGCCAGCAGCCAGACGGGACAGGCCACAGATACGCAGTATTTT
TRBD1	TRBJ2-3	TRBV7-3	-	CASSLTQTGGTDTQYF	TGTGCCAGCAGCCTCACCCAGACAGGGGGCACAGATACGCAGTATTTT
-	TRBJ1-1	TRBV21-1	-	CASSKLEQEDTEAFF	TGTGCCAGCAGCAAACTGGAACAGGAAGACACTGAAGCTTTCTTT
-	TRBJ2-1	TRBV2	-	CASSESGGSYNEQFF	TGTGCCAGCAGTGAATCCGGGGGATCCTACAATGAGCAGTTCTTC
TRBD1	TRBJ1-2	TRBV19	-	CASTQGQGAFYGYTF	TGTGCCAGTACCCAAGGACAGGGGGCATTTTATGGCTACACCTTC
TRBD1	TRBJ1-6	TRBV6-5	-	CASSYSFGQGNSPLHF	TGTGCCAGCAGTTACTCTTTTGGACAGGGTAATTCACCCCTCCACTTT
-	TRBJ2-5	TRBV11-3	-	CASSLGGGGGETQYF	TGTGCCAGCAGCTTAGGAGGGGGGGGAGGAGAGACCCAGTACTTC
TRBD1	TRBJ2-5	TRBV7-8	-	CASSFGQGAQETQYF	TGTGCCAGCAGCTTCGGACAGGGCGCCCAAGAGACCCAGTACTTC
-	TRBJ1-6	TRBV5-1	-	CASSLQPPGLTNSPLHF	TGCGCCAGCAGCTTACAACCTCCGGGTCTGACAAATTCACCCCTCCACTTT
-	TRBJ1-1	TRBV4-1	-	CASSQLRGYTEAFF	TGCGCCAGCAGCCAACTCCGGGGGTACACTGAAGCTTTCTTT
-	TRBJ2-5	TRBV6-5	-	CASSYSGSGVGETQYF	TGTGCCAGCAGTTACTCGGGGTCCGGGGTTGGGGAGACCCAGTACTTC
TRBD1	TRBJ2-2	TRBV18	-	CASSPTGTGVTGELFF	TGTGCCAGCTCACCAACCGGGACAGGGGTGACCGGGGAGCTGTTTTTT
-	TRBJ2-7	TRBV4-1	-	CASSQPGRANEQYF	TGCGCCAGCAGCCAACCCGGCAGGGCCAACGAGCAGTACTTC
-	TRBJ2-7	TRBV29-1	once	CSAEQGRYEQYF	TGCAGCGCCGAGCAGGGGAGGTACGAGCAGTACTTC
-	TRBJ2-7	TRBV6-5	-	CASSVMDSSYEQYF	TGTGCCAGCAGTGTAATGGACAGCTCCTACGAGCAGTACTTC
-	TRBJ2-5	TRBV7-3	-	CASSPRGLKTETQYF	TGTGCCAGCAGCCCTAGAGGACTAAAGACGGAGACCCAGTACTTC
-	TRBJ2-2	TRBV7-7	few	CASSFRGAMNTGELFF	TGTGCTAGCAGCTTCCGAGGGGCAATGAACACCGGGGAGCTGTTTTTT
TRBD1	TRBJ2-1	TRBV18	-	CASSPLGTGTYNEQFF	TGTGCCAGCTCACCTCTCGGGACAGGGACCTACAATGAGCAGTTCTTC
TRBD2	TRBJ2-1	TRBV11-2	-	CASSLDSLADYNEQFF	TGTGCCAGCAGCTTAGATTCACTAGCGGACTACAATGAGCAGTTCTTC
-	TRBJ1-5	TRBV6-1	-	CASSEAGGQDQPQHF	TGTGCCAGCAGTGAAGCGGGGGGGCAGGATCAGCCCCAGCATTTT
-	TRBJ2-7	TRBV27	-	CASSGRPGTDSSYEQYF	TGTGCCAGCAGTGGCCGACCCGGGACCGATAGCTCCTACGAGCAGTACTTC
TRBD1	TRBJ2-5	TRBV7-3	-	CASAIRGRGETQYF	TGTGCCAGCGCCATAAGGGGGCGCGGAGAGACCCAGTACTTC
TRBD2	TRBJ2-7	TRBV6-1	once	CASGGRLSYEQYF	TGTGCCAGCGGCGGGAGGCTTTCCTACGAGCAGTACTTC
TRBD2	TRBJ2-2	TRBV19	-	CASSIVLTSGRDTGELFF	TGTGCCAGTAGTATAGTCCTTACTAGCGGGAGAGACACCGGGGAGCTGTTTTTT
-	TRBJ2-1	TRBV30	-	CAWGDGSSNNEQFF	TGTGCCTGGGGGGATGGGAGTTCAAACAATGAGCAGTTCTTC
TRBD1	TRBJ1-2	TRBV2	once	CASSGDSIGYGYTF	TGTGCCAGCAGTGGGGACAGTATCGGGTATGGCTACACCTTC
-	TRBJ1-5	TRBV2	-	CASSFRDYSNQPQHF	TGTGCCAGCAGTTTCAGGGATTATAGCAATCAGCCCCAGCATTTT
-	TRBJ2-7	TRBV7-9	-	CASSFNRDYEQYF	TGTGCCAGCAGCTTCAACAGGGACTACGAGCAGTACTTC
TRBD2	TRBJ2-3	TRBV11-3	-	CASSITSDSTDTQYF	TGTGCCAGCAGCATAACTAGCGATAGCACAGATACGCAGTATTTT
-	TRBJ2-3	TRBV6-5	-	CASSYRAGFYDTQYF	TGTGCCAGCAGTTACAGGGCAGGGTTTTACGATACGCAGTATTTT
-	TRBJ1-1	TRBV6-1	-	CASSERRENTEAFF	TGTGCCAGCAGTGAAAGAAGGGAGAACACTGAAGCTTTCTTT
-	TRBJ2-7	TRBV30	-	CAWGQGYEQYF	TGTGCCTGGGGACAAGGGTACGAGCAGTACTTC
-	TRBJ2-2	TRBV30	-	CAWEVKGQNTGELFF	TGTGCCTGGGAGGTCAAAGGACAGAACACCGGGGAGCTGTTTTTT
TRBD2	TRBJ2-1	TRBV11-2	-	CASSYELAVPYNEQFF	TGTGCCAGCAGCTACGAACTAGCGGTCCCCTACAATGAGCAGTTCTTC
TRBD1	TRBJ2-1	TRBV2	-	CASSENRGRFDEQFF	TGTGCCAGCAGTGAAAACAGGGGGCGGTTCGATGAGCAGTTCTTC
TRBD2	TRBJ2-3	TRBV12-5	-	CASGLGLAGADTQYF	TGTGCTAGTGGTCTGGGACTAGCGGGAGCAGATACGCAGTATTTT
-	TRBJ1-2	TRBV27	-	CASSFSQRYGYTF	TGTGCCAGCAGTTTTTCTCAGCGCTATGGCTACACCTTC
-	TRBJ2-7	TRBV15	-	CATSRERGSYEQYF	TGTGCCACCAGCAGGGAAAGGGGCTCCTACGAGCAGTACTTC
-	TRBJ2-7	TRBV15	-	CATSREASGWGYEQYF	TGTGCCACCAGCAGAGAGGCAAGTGGGTGGGGGTACGAGCAGTACTTC
-	TRBJ2-5	TRBV27	-	CASSLTKQETQYF	TGTGCCAGCAGTTTGACAAAGCAAGAGACCCAGTACTTC
-	TRBJ1-1	TRBV15	once	CATSRDIGVPWNTEAFF	TGTGCCACCAGCAGAGATATAGGGGTCCCATGGAACACTGAAGCTTTCTTT
TRBD1	TRBJ2-7	TRBV6-5	-	CASSYGLRGHVHEQYF	TGTGCCAGCAGTTACGGGTTGAGGGGGCACGTCCACGAGCAGTACTTC
-	TRBJ2-7	TRBV11-3	-	CASSSRDSYSAYELYF	TGTGCCAGCAGCTCCCGAGATAGCTATTCTGCCTACGAGTTGTACTTC
TRBD1	TRBJ1-5	TRBV6-1	-	CASSERDRAAQPQHF	TGTGCCAGCAGTGAAAGAGACAGGGCAGCTCAGCCCCAGCATTTT
-	TRBJ2-2	TRBV7-8	-	CASSERVDTGELFF	TGTGCCAGCAGTGAGCGGGTGGACACCGGGGAGCTGTTTTTT
TRBD1	TRBJ1-1	TRBV6-5	-	CASSRTGGTEAFF	TGTGCCAGCAGCCGAACAGGGGGCACTGAAGCTTTCTTT
-	TRBJ2-7	TRBV5-1	-	CASSHDRYEQYF	TGCGCCAGCAGCCATGACAGGTACGAGCAGTACTTC